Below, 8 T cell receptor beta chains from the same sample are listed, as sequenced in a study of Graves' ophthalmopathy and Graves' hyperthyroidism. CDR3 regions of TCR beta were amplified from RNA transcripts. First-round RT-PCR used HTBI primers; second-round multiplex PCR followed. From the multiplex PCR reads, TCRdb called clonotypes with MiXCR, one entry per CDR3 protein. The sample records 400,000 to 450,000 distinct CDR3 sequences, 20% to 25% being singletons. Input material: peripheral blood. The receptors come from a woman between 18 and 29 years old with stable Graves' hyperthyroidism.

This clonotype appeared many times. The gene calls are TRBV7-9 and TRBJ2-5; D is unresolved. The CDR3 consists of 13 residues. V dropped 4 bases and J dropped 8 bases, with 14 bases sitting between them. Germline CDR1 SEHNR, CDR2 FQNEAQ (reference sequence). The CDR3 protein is CASSSKSFVTQYF. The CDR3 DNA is TGTGCCAGCAGCTCCAAGTCTTTTGTCACCCAGTACTTC.

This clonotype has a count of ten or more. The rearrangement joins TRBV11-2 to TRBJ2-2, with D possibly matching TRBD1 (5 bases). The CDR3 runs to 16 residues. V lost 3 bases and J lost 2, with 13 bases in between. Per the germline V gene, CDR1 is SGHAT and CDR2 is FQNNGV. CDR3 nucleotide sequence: TGTGCCAGCAGCTTGACGACAGTAGCAAACACCGGGGAGCTGTTTTTT. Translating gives CASSLTTVANTGELFF.

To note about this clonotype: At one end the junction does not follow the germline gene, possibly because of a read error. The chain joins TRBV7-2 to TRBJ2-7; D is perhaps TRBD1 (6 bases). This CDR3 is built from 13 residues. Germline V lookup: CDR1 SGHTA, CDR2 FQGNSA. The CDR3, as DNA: TGCGCCAGCAGCTCGGGACACTTGTACGAGCAGTACTTC. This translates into CASSSGHLYEQYF.

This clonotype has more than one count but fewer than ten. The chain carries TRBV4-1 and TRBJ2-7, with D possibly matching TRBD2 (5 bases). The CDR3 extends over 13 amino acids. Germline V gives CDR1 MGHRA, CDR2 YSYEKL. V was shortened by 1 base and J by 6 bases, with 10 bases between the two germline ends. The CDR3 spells CASSQVYAGEQYF. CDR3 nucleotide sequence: TGCGCCAGCAGCCAAGTTTACGCGGGCGAGCAGTACTTC.

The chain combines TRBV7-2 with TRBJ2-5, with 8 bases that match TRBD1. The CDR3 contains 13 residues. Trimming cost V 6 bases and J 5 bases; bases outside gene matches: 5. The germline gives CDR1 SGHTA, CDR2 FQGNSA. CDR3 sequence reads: CASRQGGLETQYF. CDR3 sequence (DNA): TGTGCCAGCAGACAGGGGGGCCTTGAGACCCAGTACTTC.

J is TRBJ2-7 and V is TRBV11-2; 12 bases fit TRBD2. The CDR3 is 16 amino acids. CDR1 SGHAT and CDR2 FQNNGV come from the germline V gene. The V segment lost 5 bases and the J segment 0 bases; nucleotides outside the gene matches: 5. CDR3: CASSLGLAGNSYEQYF. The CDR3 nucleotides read TGTGCCAGCAGCCTCGGACTAGCGGGGAACTCCTACGAGCAGTACTTC.

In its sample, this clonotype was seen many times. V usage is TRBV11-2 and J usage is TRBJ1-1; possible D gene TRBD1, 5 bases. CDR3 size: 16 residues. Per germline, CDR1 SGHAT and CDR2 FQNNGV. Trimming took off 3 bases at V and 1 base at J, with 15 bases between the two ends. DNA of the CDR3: TGTGCCAGCAGCTTTTTCTTCGGGGGTGGGAACACTGAAGCTTTCTTT. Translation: CASSFFFGGGNTEAFF. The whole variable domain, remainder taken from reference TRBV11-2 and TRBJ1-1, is EAGVAQSPRYKIIEKRQSVAFWCNPISGHATLYWYQQILGQGPKLLIQFQNNGVVDDSQLPKDRFSAERLKGVDSTLKIQPAKLEDSAVYLCASSFFFGGGNTEAFFGQGTRLTVV.

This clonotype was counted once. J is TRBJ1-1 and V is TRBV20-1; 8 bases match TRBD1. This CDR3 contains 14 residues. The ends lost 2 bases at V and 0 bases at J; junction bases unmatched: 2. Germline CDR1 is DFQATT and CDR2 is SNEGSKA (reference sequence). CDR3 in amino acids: CSARQDRVNTEAFF. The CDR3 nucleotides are TGCAGTGCTAGACAGGACAGGGTGAACACTGAAGCTTTCTTT.